These T cell receptor beta chains were read from a single sample in a study of blood T cell repertoires in COVID-19. Sequencing used immunoSEQ multiplex PCR; TCRdb keeps in-frame clones, though not all of them. The sample comprises roughly 80,000 clones, about four fifths of which are singletons, and about 16% rests with the top ten. The sequenced sample was peripheral blood. Receptors originate from a human donor in a cohort sampled during active COVID-19. Each CDR3 is given with its conserved first and last residue. Fields, in order: clone size, CDR3 length, J gene, D gene, V gene, CDR3 protein, CDR3 DNA. A D gene is named only where the DNA matches it firmly. Not every row has a clone size; where given, it reads once, few, many or a size class.

>few|15|TRBJ2-7|TRBD2|TRBV7-2
CASSLVGTSIYEQYF
TGTGCCAGCAGCTTAGTGGGGACTAGCATCTACGAGCAGTACTTC
>-|15|TRBJ2-5|TRBD1|TRBV28
CASSHDRGAVETQYF
TGTGCCAGCAGCCACGACAGGGGGGCGGTGGAGACCCAGTACTTC
>-|17|TRBJ2-2|TRBD1|TRBV7-9
CASSLSVHQQGHGELFF
TGTGCCAGCAGCTTAAGTGTCCACCAACAGGGGCACGGGGAGCTGTTTTTT
>few|18|TRBJ2-6|TRBD2|TRBV3-1/TRBV3-2
CASSQLLAGPSGANVLTF
TGTGCCAGCAGCCAACTACTAGCGGGTCCCTCTGGGGCCAACGTCCTGACTTTC
>once|15|TRBJ1-1|-|TRBV5-1
CASSLVDSLNTEAFF
TGCGCCAGCAGCTTGGTGGACAGCTTGAACACTGAAGCTTTCTTT
>-|13|TRBJ1-3|-|TRBV19
CASSIDGRNTIYF
TGTGCCAGTAGTATAGACGGGAGAAACACCATATATTTT
>-|15|TRBJ1-5|-|TRBV9
CASSVGWAGDQPQHF
TGTGCCAGCAGCGTAGGGTGGGCGGGTGATCAGCCCCAGCATTTT
>-|17|TRBJ2-5|-|TRBV1
CTSSQDVEEAGDETQYF
TGCACCAGCAGCCAAGATGTAGAAGAAGCGGGGGATGAGACCCAGTACTTC
>-|15|TRBJ1-5|-|TRBV6-5
CASSSVGRSNQPQHF
TGTGCCAGCAGTTCGGTAGGGAGGAGCAATCAGCCCCAGCATTTT
>-|13|TRBJ2-7|-|TRBV6-5
CASSLRQPYEQYF
TGTGCCAGCAGCCTCCGACAGCCCTACGAGCAGTACTTC
>-|15|TRBJ1-4|TRBD1|TRBV27
CASSTSGQGNAKLFF
TGTGCCAGCAGTACCTCGGGACAGGGGAATGCAAAACTGTTTTTT
>-|14|TRBJ2-1|-|TRBV6-2/TRBV6-3
CASSYSTVYNEQFF
TGTGCCAGCAGTTACAGCACAGTTTACAATGAGCAGTTCTTC
>-|15|TRBJ2-2|-|TRBV11-2
CASSDRLTNTGELFF
TGTGCCAGCAGCGACAGGCTCACAAACACCGGGGAGCTGTTTTTT
>once|13|TRBJ1-2|-|TRBV5-6
CASSLAGAGGYTF
TGTGCCAGCAGCTTGGCAGGGGCGGGTGGCTACACCTTC
>-|17|TRBJ1-5|TRBD1|TRBV6-1
CASSEALRTGGNQPQHF
TGTGCCAGCAGTGAAGCGCTCAGGACAGGGGGCAATCAGCCCCAGCATTTT
>-|14|TRBJ1-5|-|TRBV27
CASSLVYSNQPQHF
TGTGCCAGCAGCCTTGTTTATAGCAATCAGCCCCAGCATTTT
>-|14|TRBJ1-1|-|TRBV11-3
CASSPLRGGTEAFF
TGTGCCAGCAGCCCCCTAAGAGGGGGCACTGAAGCTTTCTTT
>-|16|TRBJ1-4|TRBD1|TRBV11-2
CASSPIGGQSREKLFF
TGTGCCAGCAGCCCTATCGGGGGACAGTCGAGGGAAAAACTGTTTTTT
>once|16|TRBJ1-5|-|TRBV7-9
CASSPYGVGDNQPQHF
TGTGCCAGCAGCCCTTATGGTGTGGGAGACAATCAGCCCCAGCATTTT
>-|15|TRBJ2-1|TRBD2|TRBV6-4
CASSTSGSSYNEQFF
TGTGCCAGCAGCACTAGCGGGAGCTCCTACAATGAGCAGTTCTTC
>-|12|TRBJ2-3|-|TRBV6-6
CASGAYTDTQYF
TGTGCCAGCGGGGCATACACAGATACGCAGTATTTT
>-|16|TRBJ1-1|-|TRBV13
CASSLLHGGVHTEAFF
TGTGCCAGCAGCCTTTTGCATGGGGGGGTGCACACTGAAGCTTTCTTT
>-|16|TRBJ2-3|TRBD2|TRBV18
CASSVRLAGEPDTQYF
TGTGCCAGCTCAGTACGACTAGCGGGAGAGCCAGATACGCAGTATTTT
>-|13|TRBJ1-1|-|TRBV11-2
CASSLFPNTEAFF
TGTGCCAGCAGCTTATTCCCTAACACTGAAGCTTTCTTT
>many|14|TRBJ2-1|TRBD2|TRBV10-2
CASGSSGSGDEQFF
TGCGCCAGCGGATCTAGCGGGAGCGGGGATGAGCAGTTCTTC
>-|18|TRBJ2-1|TRBD2|TRBV28
CASSFGLAGGPPYNEQFF
TGTGCCAGCAGTTTCGGACTAGCGGGAGGCCCTCCCTACAATGAGCAGTTCTTC
>once|13|TRBJ2-5|TRBD2|TRBV19
CASSTSGRETQYF
TGTGCCAGTAGTACTAGCGGGAGGGAGACCCAGTACTTC
>-|14|TRBJ2-2|TRBD2|TRBV19
CASAGLQNTGELFF
TGTGCCAGTGCGGGACTACAGAACACCGGGGAGCTGTTTTTT
>-|17|TRBJ1-3|-|TRBV28
CASSFGYRTISGNTIYF
TGTGCCAGCAGTTTTGGGTACAGAACGATCTCTGGAAACACCATATATTTT
>-|12|TRBJ2-7|TRBD2|TRBV7-9
CASSRDYHEQYF
TGTGCCAGCAGCCGGGACTATCACGAGCAGTACTTC
>-|14|TRBJ2-7|TRBD1|TRBV9
CASSASDRGYEQYF
TGTGCCAGCAGCGCCTCGGACAGGGGATACGAGCAGTACTTC
>-|15|TRBJ1-2|-|TRBV9
CASSASGSHNYGYTF
TGTGCCAGCAGCGCGTCGGGATCCCATAACTATGGCTACACCTTC